Each of the 28 T cell receptor beta chains below was sequenced from the same sample in a study of immune evolution from preneoplasia to lung adenocarcinoma. The table came from immunoSEQ multiplex PCR; TCRdb's copy has only in-frame clones and leaves some out. The sample holds more than 3,500 clones, approximately 83% seen once. The sequencing input was FFPE normal lung tissue adjacent to the tumor. Every receptor here comes from a person aged 50-75 years with lung adenocarcinoma.

This chain connects TRBV9 to TRBJ1-4; 8 bases match TRBD1. The junction had 16 bases not matched to a gene; V was cut back by 0 bases and J by 6 bases. The CDR3 contains 19 residues. Per the germline V gene, CDR1 is SGDLS and CDR2 is YYNGEE. The CDR3 here is CASSVDPRGRLGSYEKLFF. CDR3 DNA: TGTGCCAGCAGCGTAGACCCCAGGGGGCGGTTAGGGTCATATGAAAAACTGTTTTTT.

The chain carries TRBV15 and TRBJ2-1; D is possibly TRBD1 (5 bases). V lost 0 bases, J lost 10 bases, and 13 bases lay in between. Germline V lookup: CDR1 LNHNV, CDR2 YYDKDF (reference sequence). The CDR3 length is 14 residues. The CDR3: CATSRDQRGMEQFF. CDR3 DNA sequence: TGTGCCACCAGCAGAGATCAAAGGGGAATGGAGCAGTTCTTC.

The V call is TRBV4-1, the J call TRBJ2-7; 12 bases align to TRBD2. Germline values: CDR1 MGHRA, CDR2 YSYEKL. Trimming removed 3 bases from V and 0 bases from J; junction bases left unmatched: 0. The CDR3 has 15 residues. CDR3: CASSQGLAGSYEQYF. The CDR3 coding sequence is TGCGCCAGCAGCCAGGGACTAGCGGGCTCCTACGAGCAGTACTTC.

In its sample, this clone was seen once. The V call is TRBV11-2, the J call TRBJ2-7; D is possibly TRBD2 (5 bases). The CDR3 is made up of 13 amino acids. Germline V gene lookup returns CDR1 SGHAT and CDR2 FQNNGV. V was trimmed by 5 bases and J by 9 bases, leaving 17 bases between them. The CDR3, as DNA: TGTGCCAGCAGCGCCGACGGGGATCTAGGGCAGTACTTC. Protein sequence: CASSADGDLGQYF. The full variable domain, with the rest looked up from reference TRBV11-2 and TRBJ2-7, is EAGVAQSPRYKIIEKRQSVAFWCNPISGHATLYWYQQILGQGPKLLIQFQNNGVVDDSQLPKDRFSAERLKGVDSTLKIQPAKLEDSAVYLCASSADGDLGQYFGPGTRLTVT.

Regarding this clone: Within the sample, other DNA sequences also encode this same CDR3. The chain carries TRBV6-5 and TRBJ1-1; no clear D. The CDR3 is 13 residues long. The V gene's germline CDR1 is MNHEY and CDR2 SVGAGI. The V and J ends lost 6 bases and 0 bases respectively, with 8 bases between them. The CDR3 loop is CASRRGVNTEAFF. Written as DNA, the CDR3 is TGTGCCAGCAGACGCGGAGTGAACACTGAAGCTTTCTTT.

In this sample, this clone turned up once. The chain is built from TRBV28 and TRBJ2-2; either TRBD1 or TRBD2 may supply D (5 bases each). Germline V lookup: CDR1 MDHEN, CDR2 SYDVKM. CDR3 length: 14 residues. The V end lost 5 bases, the J end lost 7 bases, and 14 bases lay between the germline ends. The CDR3: CASSEMGVRGELFF. The DNA for the CDR3 is TGTGCCAGCAGTGAAATGGGGGTTCGCGGGGAGCTGTTTTTT.

The gene calls are TRBV4-1 and TRBJ2-7, with D perhaps TRBD1 or TRBD2 (5 bases each). Germline lookup yields CDR1 MGHRA and CDR2 YSYEKL. The ends were cut back, 0 bases at V and 5 bases at J, with 8 bases in the middle. The length of the CDR3 is 13 residues. The CDR3, as DNA: TGCGCCAGCAGCCAAGATCGAGGGGACGAGCAGTACTTC. It specifies CASSQDRGDEQYF.

This chain connects TRBV29-1 to TRBJ2-5, with 10 positions matching TRBD1. The CDR3 sequence is 14 residues long. V was clipped by 6 bases and J by 5 bases; unmatched bases: 9. The germline V gene has CDR1 SQVTM and CDR2 ANQGSEA. This CDR3 is CSVRDRGHYETQYF. The CDR3 coding sequence is TGCAGCGTGCGAGACAGGGGGCATTATGAGACCCAGTACTTC. The full variable domain, rest sourced from reference TRBV29-1 and TRBJ2-5, is SAVISQKPSRDICQRGTSLTIQCQVDSQVTMMFWYRQQPGQSLTLIATANQGSEATYESGFVIDKFPISRPNLTFSTLTVSNMSPEDSSIYLCSVRDRGHYETQYFGPGTRLLVL.

Relative to its sample, this clone is large. This chain joins TRBV29-1 and TRBJ2-1, with D uncertain. CDR1 is SQVTM, CDR2 ANQGSEA, per germline. This CDR3 has 11 residues. The ends were cut back, 3 bases at V and 3 bases at J, with 3 bases in the middle. The CDR3 DNA reads as TGCAGCGTTGAGCTCTACAATGAGCAGTTCTTC. It encodes CSVELYNEQFF.

This chain connects TRBV19 to TRBJ1-1; D is unclear. From germline, CDR1 is LNHDA and CDR2 SQIVND (reference sequence). The CDR3 has 11 residues. Trimming cost V 6 bases and J 0 bases, with 2 bases left between them. The CDR3 bases are TGTGCCAGTAGGTTGAACACTGAAGCTTTCTTT. Translating it yields CASRLNTEAFF.

The chain uses TRBV20-1 and TRBJ2-5, with D uncertain. Trimming stripped 6 bases from V and 1 base from J, with 3 bases between. Per germline, CDR1 DFQATT and CDR2 SNEGSKA (reference sequence). This CDR3 contains 10 residues. The CDR3 region is CSALQETQYF. The CDR3 nucleotides read TGCAGTGCGCTCCAAGAGACCCAGTACTTC.

This clone is large. The chain links TRBV6-1 to TRBJ2-2; D gene unclear. Per the germline V gene, CDR1 is MNHNS and CDR2 is SASEGT. Trimming cost V 6 bases and J 6 bases, with 11 bases left between them. The CDR3 is made up of 13 amino acids. The CDR3 sequence: CASRVAMAGELFF. The CDR3 DNA sequence: TGTGCCAGCAGGGTCGCGATGGCCGGGGAGCTGTTTTTT.

The chain recombines TRBV7-8 with TRBJ2-3; possibly TRBD1 for D (5 bases). The CDR3 is 15 residues long. Trimming left V 1 base short and J 2 bases short, with 10 bases between. CDR1 and CDR2 from the germline V gene are SGHVS and FQNEAQ. In DNA form, the CDR3 reads TGTGCCAGCAGCTTAGAGGGGCAGCCCACAGATACGCAGTATTTT. The encoded protein is CASSLEGQPTDTQYF.

The CDR3 sequence: CAWTRGAETGNTIYF. The CDR3 nucleotides read TGTGCCTGGACACGTGGGGCAGAGACTGGAAACACCATATATTTT. The chain combines TRBV30 with TRBJ1-3; weak D call: TRBD1 (5 bases). Trimming took 4 bases from V and 2 from J, leaving 15 bases between them. The CDR3 runs to 15 residues. The V gene's germline CDR1 is GTSNPN and CDR2 SVGIG (reference sequence).

The V and J genes are TRBV5-1 and TRBJ1-3; D is unresolved. V shed 1 base and J shed 1 base, with 9 bases lying between them. Germline values: CDR1 SGHRS, CDR2 YFSETQ. CDR3 size: 15 residues. The CDR3 spells CASSLSSGSGNTIYF. Here the CDR3 DNA reads TGCGCCAGCAGCTTGTCTTCGGGGTCTGGAAACACCATATATTTT.

The gene calls are TRBV5-6 and TRBJ2-2; D perhaps matches TRBD1 (6 bases). This CDR3 is 15 amino acids long. V was cut by 0 bases and J by 6 bases, with 12 bases left in between. CDR1 and CDR2 from the germline V gene are SGHDT and YYEEEE. The CDR3 DNA reads TGTGCCAGCAGCTTGGTCCCAGGGGCGGCCGGGGAGCTGTTTTTT. Its protein product is CASSLVPGAAGELFF.

This chain uses TRBV4-1 with TRBJ2-7; D remains unclear. The V and J ends lost 0 bases and 1 base respectively, with 13 bases between them. This CDR3 spans 16 amino acids. The germline CDR1 and CDR2 sequences are MGHRA and YSYEKL. The CDR3 nucleotides are TGCGCCAGCAGCCAAGATCATCCCGGTGGGTCCTACGAGCAGTACTTC. As protein: CASSQDHPGGSYEQYF.

The chain carries TRBV28 and TRBJ1-2; D is ambiguous. In germline, CDR1 is MDHEN, CDR2 SYDVKM. Trimming removed 3 bases from V and 7 bases from J, with 9 bases in between. The CDR3 runs to 12 residues. The CDR3 loop is CASSLEGGGYTF. The CDR3 DNA follows: TGTGCCAGCAGTTTGGAAGGAGGTGGCTACACCTTC.

J is TRBJ1-1 and V is TRBV19; 8 bases match TRBD1. The junction had 7 bases not matched to a gene; V was cut back by 3 bases and J by 4 bases. Germline V gene sequence: CDR1 LNHDA, CDR2 SQIVND (reference sequence). This CDR3 spans 15 amino acids. The CDR3 coding sequence is TGTGCCAGTAGTATCGGGACAGGCGGAAGCACTGAAGCTTTCTTT. Its translation is CASSIGTGGSTEAFF.

V is TRBV29-1 and J is TRBJ1-1; the match to TRBD1 covers 7 bases. Germline CDR1 is SQVTM and CDR2 is ANQGSEA. V gave up 7 bases and J gave up 1 base; unmatched junction bases: 6. The CDR3 loop spans 13 amino acids. CDR3 sequence reads: CSGGQNKNTEAFF. CDR3 nucleotides: TGCAGCGGGGGACAGAATAAGAACACTGAAGCTTTCTTT.

V and J are TRBV27 and TRBJ2-5; possibly TRBD1 for D (6 bases). V was cut by 6 bases and J by 3 bases, with 14 bases left in between. CDR1 is MNHEY, CDR2 SMNVEV, per germline (reference sequence). There are 14 residues in the CDR3. The CDR3 loop reads CASREGTLEETQYF. In DNA form, the CDR3 reads TGTGCCAGCAGAGAAGGGACACTGGAAGAGACCCAGTACTTC.

The V and J genes are TRBV2 and TRBJ2-5, with a possible D match to TRBD2 (7 bases). Germline V gene data show CDR1 as SNHLY and CDR2 as FYNNEI. V gave up 4 bases and J gave up 11 bases, with 20 bases separating them. The CDR3 has 14 amino acids. CDR3 DNA sequence: TGTGCCAGCAGTGGAGGGGGGGGTAGGAGTTGGCAGTACTTC. Encoded protein: CASSGGGGRSWQYF.

The rearrangement uses TRBV4-1 and TRBJ2-2; TRBD1 agrees at 9 bases. Germline CDR1 MGHRA, CDR2 YSYEKL. Unmatched junction bases numbered 15, after V lost 0 bases and J lost 10 bases. The CDR3 extends over 18 amino acids. The CDR3 loop reads CASSQEDRDREEKEELFF. For the CDR3, the DNA is TGCGCCAGCAGCCAAGAGGACCGGGACAGGGAAGAAAAGGAGGAGCTGTTTTTT.

The chain employs TRBV18 and TRBJ2-7, with D possibly being TRBD1 (6 bases). This CDR3 is 18 amino acids long. V lost 3 bases and J 0 bases, leaving 21 bases between the germline ends. The V gene's germline CDR1 is KGHSH and CDR2 LQKENI. The CDR3 loop is CASSPRQGFSSSSYEQYF. The DNA for the CDR3 is TGTGCCAGCTCACCTCGGCAGGGGTTTAGCTCGAGCTCCTACGAGCAGTACTTC.

The chain joins TRBV25-1 to TRBJ2-5; no clear D gene. CDR3 size: 14 residues. Germline-derived CDR1 and CDR2 are MGHDK and SYGVNS. Trimming stripped 3 bases from V and 0 bases from J, with 8 bases between. The CDR3 here is CASSESVYQETQYF. The CDR3 nucleotides read TGTGCCAGCAGTGAGTCAGTGTACCAAGAGACCCAGTACTTC.

The chain recombines TRBV27 with TRBJ2-7, with 7 bases aligning to TRBD2. The CDR3 covers 12 residues. Germline values: CDR1 MNHEY, CDR2 SMNVEV (reference sequence). V shed 8 bases and J 1 base; nucleotides not matched to a gene: 2. The CDR3 sequence is CASRGVSYEQYF. CDR3 sequence (DNA): TGTGCCAGCCGGGGGGTTTCCTACGAGCAGTACTTC.

V gene TRBV28 combines with J gene TRBJ2-7; perhaps TRBD1 as D (6 bases). The germline V gene encodes CDR1 MDHEN and CDR2 SYDVKM. The length of the CDR3 is 13 residues. V lost 9 bases to trimming and J lost 2 bases, with 14 bases between them. CDR3 amino acids: CASAGQSPYEQYF. The DNA of the CDR3 is TGTGCCAGTGCTGGACAGTCCCCCTACGAGCAGTACTTC.

This clone has only a few counts. The rearrangement links TRBV6-5 to TRBJ2-5; TRBD2 is a possible D gene (5 bases). Germline V lookup: CDR1 MNHEY, CDR2 SVGAGI. The CDR3 has 14 residues. V lost 5 bases and J 0 bases, leaving 10 bases between the germline ends. The CDR3 sequence: CASSRWEYQETQYF. DNA of the CDR3: TGTGCCAGCAGTAGGTGGGAGTACCAAGAGACCCAGTACTTC.